Listed here are 24 T cell receptor beta chains from one sample, sequenced in a study of OX40 agonist ivuxolimab in advanced cancers. Clones were sequenced by immunoSEQ multiplex PCR, and TCRdb holds only the in-frame ones, with some missing. The sample holds some 70,000 clones, around 80% seen once. The sequenced sample was CD4+ or CD8+ T cells sorted from blood, obtained in a trial of the OX40 agonist ivuxolimab. All receptors derive from an adult with an advanced solid tumor such as melanoma, head and neck, liver or kidney cancer.

The CDR3 DNA is TGTGCCAGCAGTTTTGAGGCTAGCGGGGGGGCGAACACCGGGGAGCTGTTTTTT. Translating gives CASSFEASGGANTGELFF. This chain uses TRBV27 with TRBJ2-2, with 12 bases identical to TRBD2. J gave up 0 bases and V 3 bases, and 5 bases lay outside the gene matches. Per the germline V gene, CDR1 is MNHEY and CDR2 is SMNVEV (reference sequence). The length of the CDR3 is 18 residues.

The chain uses TRBV7-2 and TRBJ2-2; a possible D gene is TRBD1 (6 bases). The CDR3 totals 15 residues. Germline lookup yields CDR1 SGHTA and CDR2 FQGNSA. V was pared by 2 bases and J by 5 bases, with 12 bases between. DNA of the CDR3: TGTGCCAGCAGCTTATCAGGGGCATGGACCGGGGAGCTGTTTTTT. This codes for CASSLSGAWTGELFF.

This chain links TRBV7-2 with TRBJ2-5; 7 bases are shared with TRBD2. CDR3 size: 15 residues. J was trimmed by 3 bases and V by 5 bases; bases with no gene match: 9. Looked up from germline, CDR1 is SGHTA and CDR2 is FQGNSA. CDR3 in amino acids: CASSLLGLDEETQYF. CDR3 nucleotide sequence: TGTGCCAGCAGCCTTCTTGGACTAGACGAAGAGACCCAGTACTTC.

The chain links TRBV15 to TRBJ1-3; D is possibly TRBD1 (6 bases). Germline values: CDR1 LNHNV, CDR2 YYDKDF (reference sequence). Trimming removed 3 bases from V and 0 bases from J, with 9 bases in between. The CDR3 runs 15 residues. In DNA, the CDR3 is TGTGCCACCAGCAGGTGGACAGTCTCTGGAAACACCATATATTTT. Its protein is CATSRWTVSGNTIYF. Full variable domain (remainder filled in from reference TRBV15 and TRBJ1-3): DAMVIQNPRYQVTQFGKPVTLSCSQTLNHNVMYWYQQKSSQAPKLLFHYYDKDFNNEADTPDNFQSRRPNTSFCFLDIRSPGLGDTAMYLCATSRWTVSGNTIYFGEGSWLTVV.

V and J are TRBV10-3 and TRBJ1-2, with 8 bases aligning to TRBD1. Germline CDR1 and CDR2: ENHRY and SYGVKD. The CDR3 is made up of 14 amino acids. V shed 6 bases, J shed 5 bases, and the junction held 8 bases outside the gene matches. The CDR3 bases are TGTGCCATCAGGGGTAGCCAGGGGGCTTATGGCTACACCTTC. Residues: CAIRGSQGAYGYTF.

This clone was seen just once. The CDR3 sequence is CASRTGHNYGYTF. The CDR3 DNA reads as TGTGCCAGCAGGACGGGACATAACTATGGCTACACCTTC. This rearrangement joins TRBV6-1 to TRBJ1-2; possible D gene TRBD1, 6 bases. Trimming took 6 bases from V and 1 from J, leaving 9 bases between them. Germline values: CDR1 MNHNS, CDR2 SASEGT. This CDR3 has 13 residues.

In its sample, this clone ranks as medium-sized. The chain recombines TRBV30 with TRBJ1-5; no reliable D call. Looked up from germline, CDR1 is GTSNPN and CDR2 is SVGIG (reference sequence). The CDR3 consists of 14 residues. The V end was cut by 1 base, the J end by 3 bases, with 10 bases between. The CDR3 loop reads CAWSAGSYNQPQHF. Here the CDR3 DNA reads TGTGCCTGGAGTGCGGGCAGCTACAATCAGCCCCAGCATTTT.

The chain links TRBV18 to TRBJ1-1; the D is unclear. Trimming cost V 0 bases and J 6 bases, with 5 bases left between them. This CDR3 has 12 residues. CDR1 is KGHSH and CDR2 is LQKENI in the germline V gene. The CDR3 is CASSPPASEAFF. CDR3 in DNA: TGTGCCAGCTCACCACCGGCCTCTGAAGCTTTCTTT.

The V call is TRBV14, the J call TRBJ1-4, with unresolved D. The ends were cut back, 4 bases at V and 8 bases at J, with 11 bases in the middle. This CDR3 is 13 amino acids long. Germline V gene sequence: CDR1 SGHDN, CDR2 FVKESK. For the CDR3, the DNA is TGTGCCAGCAGCCTGCGACTGCGAGAAAAACTGTTTTTT. Translation: CASSLRLREKLFF.

The chain recombines TRBV27 with TRBJ2-1; 7 bases align to TRBD2. Germline V gives CDR1 MNHEY, CDR2 SMNVEV (reference sequence). The length of the CDR3 is 14 residues. V was pared by 7 bases and J by 6 bases, with 9 bases of the junction left unmatched. CDR3 in amino acids: CASTPWGTINEQFF. CDR3 DNA sequence: TGTGCCAGCACCCCTTGGGGGACTATCAATGAGCAGTTCTTC.

The V call is TRBV5-6, the J call TRBJ1-2; D unresolved. The length of the CDR3 is 16 residues. V lost 0 bases to trimming and J lost 4 bases, with 16 bases between them. Germline values: CDR1 SGHDT, CDR2 YYEEEE. CDR3 bases: TGTGCCAGCAGCTTGGGTTTGGGTGGCTTGAGCTATGGCTACACCTTC. Translating it yields CASSLGLGGLSYGYTF.

The genes are TRBV9 and TRBJ1-4; TRBD1 agrees at 9 bases. There are 15 residues in the CDR3. Germline V gene data show CDR1 as SGDLS and CDR2 as YYNGEE. With 4 bases clipped from V and 8 bases from J, the junction kept 9 bases outside the gene matches. The CDR3 protein is CASSPRTGEVEKLFF. The CDR3 DNA reads as TGTGCCAGCAGCCCTCGGACAGGGGAGGTCGAAAAACTGTTTTTT.

The chain joins TRBV10-2 to TRBJ2-2, with D perhaps assigned TRBD1 or TRBD2 (6 bases each). V was trimmed by 3 bases and J by 6 bases, leaving 14 bases between them. CDR1 WSHSY and CDR2 SAAADI come from the germline V gene. CDR3 length equals 15 residues. In DNA form, the CDR3 reads TGCGCCAGCAGTGACCACCAAAGGGGGGCCGGGGAGCTGTTTTTT. Translating gives CASSDHQRGAGELFF.

The chain is built from TRBV6-1 and TRBJ1-1; weak D call: TRBD1 (5 bases). Trimming stripped 9 bases from V and 8 bases from J, with 10 bases between. The CDR3 runs 10 residues. Looked up from germline, CDR1 is MNHNS and CDR2 is SASEGT. CDR3 residues: CASIRAEAFF. The CDR3 coding sequence is TGTGCCAGTATCAGGGCAGAAGCTTTCTTT.

The J gene is TRBJ1-4, the V gene TRBV19; 8 nucleotides align to TRBD1. The trim removed 9 bases at V and 13 bases at J, leaving 31 bases unmatched. CDR1 LNHDA and CDR2 SQIVND come from the germline V gene (reference sequence). This CDR3 has 19 amino acids. CDR3 sequence (DNA): TGTGCCAGCGGAACTAGAGACAGGGGTTACAGCGAAGAGTCTGGGGGACTGTTTTTT. It codes for CASGTRDRGYSEESGGLFF.

Worth noting for this clone: Other nucleotide sequences from this sample produce the same CDR3. The chain couples TRBV30 to TRBJ1-5; D ambiguous. V was cut by 1 base and J by 0 bases, with 7 bases left in between. The length of the CDR3 is 14 residues. Germline CDR1 is GTSNPN and CDR2 is SVGIG (reference sequence). Here the CDR3 DNA reads TGTGCCTGGAGTGAGGGAAATAGCAATCAGCCCCAGCATTTT. It codes for CAWSEGNSNQPQHF.

The chain has TRBV5-1 and TRBJ2-5, with TRBD2 identical over 7 bases. Germline CDR1 reads SGHRS; CDR2 reads YFSETQ. After removal of 5 bases from V and 2 bases from J, the junction contained 6 bases not matched to a gene. The CDR3 has 14 residues. The DNA of the CDR3 is TGCGCCAGCAGGACGGGGGGACCTCAAGAGACCCAGTACTTC. Translating it yields CASRTGGPQETQYF.

The chain combines TRBV30 with TRBJ2-7; no definite D call. The germline V and J ends were trimmed by 2 bases and 5 bases, with 13 bases remaining between them. The V gene's germline CDR1 is GTSNPN and CDR2 SVGIG (reference sequence). CDR3 length: 13 residues. The CDR3 region is CAWSIGILNEQYF. The CDR3 nucleotides are TGTGCCTGGAGTATTGGCATCCTGAACGAGCAGTACTTC. Drawing the rest from reference TRBV30 and TRBJ2-7, the complete variable domain is SQTIHQWPATLVQPVGSPLSLECTVEGTSNPNLYWYRQAAGRGLQLLFYSVGIGQISSEVPQNLSASRPQDRQFILSSKKLLLSDSGFYLCAWSIGILNEQYFGPGTRLTVT.

The chain employs TRBV30 and TRBJ1-5; the D gene is possibly TRBD1 (6 bases). The CDR3 extends over 15 amino acids. Looked up from germline, CDR1 is GTSNPN and CDR2 is SVGIG (reference sequence). V was clipped by 5 bases and J by 7 bases, with 21 bases between them. The CDR3 region is CAWGPPGASWQPQHF. As DNA, the CDR3 is TGTGCCTGGGGCCCCCCGGGGGCGAGTTGGCAGCCCCAGCATTTT. Supplemented by reference TRBV30 and TRBJ1-5, the full variable domain reads SQTIHQWPATLVQPVGSPLSLECTVEGTSNPNLYWYRQAAGRGLQLLFYSVGIGQISSEVPQNLSASRPQDRQFILSSKKLLLSDSGFYLCAWGPPGASWQPQHFGDGTRLSIL.

The chain couples TRBV4-2 to TRBJ2-5; maybe TRBD2 (5 bases). Germline values: CDR1 LGHNA, CDR2 YNFKEQ. V was cut by 0 bases and J by 6 bases, with 14 bases left in between. The CDR3 sequence is 15 residues long. The CDR3 region has the DNA TGTGCCAGCAGCCAAGAGGGTGAGAGGGCTCAGACCCAGTACTTC. Translated, it gives CASSQEGERAQTQYF.

The rearrangement uses TRBV7-2 and TRBJ1-2, with D unclear. V was pared by 5 bases and J by 3 bases, with 4 bases between. The CDR3 is 11 amino acids. CDR1 is SGHTA and CDR2 is FQGNSA in the germline V gene. This chain's CDR3 is CASSEYYGYTF. Written as DNA, the CDR3 is TGTGCCAGCAGCGAGTACTATGGCTACACCTTC.

The CDR3 here is CASIAGPSTDTQYF. CDR3 DNA: TGTGCCAGCATAGCGGGTCCTAGCACAGATACGCAGTATTTT. The chain combines TRBV2 with TRBJ2-3, with 7 nucleotides matching TRBD2. The CDR3 has 14 residues. CDR1 and CDR2 from the germline V gene are SNHLY and FYNNEI. The V and J ends lost 7 bases and 0 bases, in that order; junction bases with no gene match: 4.

V gene TRBV5-4 combines with J gene TRBJ2-2; maybe TRBD1 (6 bases). This CDR3 region has 15 residues. V lost 3 bases and J 6 bases, leaving 15 bases between the germline ends. Germline loops: CDR1 SGHNT, CDR2 YYREEE (reference sequence). For the CDR3, the DNA is TGTGCCAGCAGCTCCTCGGACAGCGGCGCCGGGGAGCTGTTTTTT. This translates into CASSSSDSGAGELFF.

The rearrangement joins TRBV27 to TRBJ2-5, with a weak D call TRBD2 (5 bases). The CDR3 spans 12 residues. The germline V gene has CDR1 MNHEY and CDR2 SMNVEV (reference sequence). Trimming took off 7 bases at V and 5 bases at J, with 11 bases between the two ends. The CDR3, as DNA: TGTGCCAGCAAAACCCGCGGGGAGACCCAGTACTTC. This codes for CASKTRGETQYF.